This entry lists 13 T cell receptor beta chains sequenced from one sample in a study of cytomegalovirus exposure and HLA in healthy donors. The PCR contained 60 Vbeta and 13 Jbeta primers. Sequencing was performed with immunoSEQ multiplex PCR; in TCRdb, only in-frame clones are kept and a portion is missing. The sample has 55,000 to 70,000 clones, around 80% seen once. The source material was PBMCs. The receptors derive from a woman between 35 and 50 years old in good health and CMV-seronegative.

V gene TRBV7-3 combines with J gene TRBJ2-2, with 8 bases fitting TRBD1. The V gene's germline CDR1 is SGHTA and CDR2 FQGTGA. The ends lost 6 bases at V and 5 bases at J; junction bases unmatched: 5. The CDR3 runs to 14 residues. The DNA for the CDR3 is TGTGCCAGCAGTAGGGACAGGTTAACCGGGGAGCTGTTTTTT. Its protein product is CASSRDRLTGELFF.

This clone was counted a few times. The chain is built from TRBV5-4 and TRBJ1-3; D is unresolved. This CDR3 is 15 amino acids long. Trimming took off 4 bases at V and 0 bases at J, with 11 bases between the two ends. The germline CDR1 and CDR2 sequences are SGHNT and YYREEE (reference sequence). The CDR3 nucleotides are TGTGCCAGCAGCCCAGGCGGGAACTCTGGAAACACCATATATTTT. Residues: CASSPGGNSGNTIYF.

This clone occurred once. The gene calls are TRBV7-2 and TRBJ1-3; tentatively, D is TRBD1 (6 bases). Trimming removed 6 bases at V and 0 bases at J, with 9 bases between. Per germline, CDR1 SGHTA and CDR2 FQGNSA. There are 14 residues in the CDR3. The CDR3 DNA sequence: TGTGCCAGCAGGCCGACAGGCTCTGGAAACACCATATATTTT. Protein sequence: CASRPTGSGNTIYF.

The chain combines TRBV11-2 with TRBJ2-2; D is unclear. CDR3 size: 14 residues. The germline V and J ends were trimmed by 4 bases and 6 bases, with 12 bases remaining between them. Germline V lookup: CDR1 SGHAT, CDR2 FQNNGV. CDR3 amino acids: CASSSPPNSGELFF. The DNA of the CDR3 is TGTGCCAGCAGCTCCCCCCCCAACTCCGGGGAGCTGTTTTTT. Full variable domain (rest looked up from reference TRBV11-2 and TRBJ2-2): EAGVAQSPRYKIIEKRQSVAFWCNPISGHATLYWYQQILGQGPKLLIQFQNNGVVDDSQLPKDRFSAERLKGVDSTLKIQPAKLEDSAVYLCASSSPPNSGELFFGEGSRLTVL.

The chain joins TRBV29-1 to TRBJ2-2; 7 bases are a match to TRBD2. This CDR3 is 14 amino acids long. Germline trimming cut 6 bases from V and 0 bases from J; bases unmatched to any gene: 4. CDR1 is SQVTM, CDR2 ANQGSEA, per germline. The CDR3 spells CSVAAGANTGELFF. For the CDR3, the DNA is TGCAGCGTAGCCGCGGGGGCGAACACCGGGGAGCTGTTTTTT.

This clone was found once. The V gene is TRBV10-2, the J gene TRBJ1-5, with TRBD1 identical over 8 bases. Looked up from germline, CDR1 is WSHSY and CDR2 is SAAADI. This CDR3 has 16 residues. V dropped 6 bases and J dropped 0; count of bases not matched to a gene: 7. The CDR3 sequence is CASRPTGTGSNQPQHF. DNA for the CDR3: TGCGCCAGCAGACCCACCGGGACAGGTAGCAATCAGCCCCAGCATTTT.

This clone appeared once. This rearrangement joins TRBV29-1 to TRBJ2-3; TRBD2 is a possible D gene (6 bases). Germline values: CDR1 SQVTM, CDR2 ANQGSEA. The CDR3 covers 16 residues. Trimming left V 5 bases short and J 2 bases short, with 20 bases between. The CDR3 DNA sequence: TGCAGCGTTCTCGGCTTATCGGGGGAGTACACAGATACGCAGTATTTT. Residues: CSVLGLSGEYTDTQYF.

The rearrangement links TRBV5-1 to TRBJ2-7, with TRBD2 matching 11 bases. With 4 bases clipped from V and 3 bases from J, the junction kept 6 bases outside the gene matches. Looked up from germline, CDR1 is SGHRS and CDR2 is YFSETQ. This CDR3 has 15 residues. CDR3 nucleotides: TGCGCCAGCAGCGCCACTAGCGGGAGTTTCTACGAGCAGTACTTC. This encodes CASSATSGSFYEQYF.

The chain couples TRBV13 to TRBJ1-2; TRBD1 aligns across 8 bases. J gave up 5 bases and V 3 bases, and 5 bases lay outside the gene matches. CDR1 PRHDT and CDR2 FYEKMQ come from the germline V gene (reference sequence). This CDR3 has 14 amino acids. CDR3 in DNA: TGTGCCAGCAGCTTGAGGACAGGGTTATATGGCTACACCTTC. Protein sequence: CASSLRTGLYGYTF.

The chain links TRBV28 to TRBJ1-1; D is unclear. CDR1 and CDR2 (germline): MDHEN, SYDVKM. Trimming shortened V by 6 bases and J by 1 base, and 9 bases separated the two germline ends. This CDR3 has 13 residues. Here the CDR3 reads CASSLGRNTEAFF. The CDR3 region has the DNA TGTGCCAGCAGCCTGGGCCGGAACACTGAAGCTTTCTTT.

J is TRBJ2-7 and V is TRBV28; D gene unclear. This CDR3 spans 11 amino acids. The germline V gene encodes CDR1 MDHEN and CDR2 SYDVKM. Trimming removed 6 bases at V and 3 bases at J, with 6 bases between. The CDR3 protein is CASRHDYEQYF. The CDR3 bases are TGTGCCAGCAGACATGACTACGAGCAGTACTTC.

The rearrangement uses TRBV18 and TRBJ1-2; unclear D gene. V lost 3 bases to trimming and J lost 8 bases, with 16 bases between them. Germline assignment: CDR1 KGHSH and CDR2 LQKENI. The CDR3 spans 14 residues. The CDR3 DNA reads as TGTGCCAGCTCACCCACGGGAGGTCATGGGGGCTACACCTTC. Translation: CASSPTGGHGGYTF.

This clone was found once. This CDR3 reads CASSPEYGREETQYF. CDR3 in DNA: TGCGCCAGCAGCCCAGAATACGGGAGAGAAGAGACCCAGTACTTC. The rearrangement links TRBV5-1 to TRBJ2-5; tentatively, D is TRBD2 (6 bases). Germline CDR1 SGHRS, CDR2 YFSETQ. V dropped 4 bases and J dropped 3 bases, with 16 bases sitting between them. The CDR3 loop spans 15 amino acids.